A selection of T cell receptor beta chains follows, all from one sample in a study of shared clonotypes between healthy human individuals. Sequencing was performed with immunoSEQ multiplex PCR; in TCRdb, only in-frame clones are kept and a portion is missing. This table holds 400,000 to 550,000 clones, around 80% found once. The sequenced sample consisted of PBMCs. The source of these receptors is a woman aged 40 to 50 in good health. Some clones in this sample may be carry-over from other donors' samples. Both conserved end residues are part of each CDR3. The D gene is left open where the match is weak. Clone size is shown for a subset of rows, as once, few, many or a class of expanded clone.

>TRBV28|many|TRBJ1-3|TRBD1
TGTGCCAGCAGCCGAGGACAGGGAAGAAACACCATATATTTT
CASSRGQGRNTIYF
>TRBV7-9|NA|TRBJ2-5|NA
TGTGCCAGCAGCTTACGCGGGCGGATCCAAGAGACCCAGTACTTC
CASSLRGRIQETQYF
>TRBV7-7|once|TRBJ2-2|NA
TGTGCTAGCAGCCCAGAGGCCGGGGAGCTGTTTTTT
CASSPEAGELFF
>TRBV18|NA|TRBJ2-3|NA
TGTGCCAGCTCGCAAAGCACAGATACGCAGTATTTT
CASSQSTDTQYF
>TRBV6-5|NA|TRBJ1-3|NA
TGTGCCAGCAGGGATACGGGACACCCAAACACCATATATTTT
CASRDTGHPNTIYF
>TRBV11-2|NA|TRBJ2-7|TRBD2
TGTGCCAGCAGCTTAGATGGACTAGCAGAATACGAGCAGTACTTC
CASSLDGLAEYEQYF
>TRBV10-3|NA|TRBJ2-1|TRBD2
TGTGCCATCAACCCGGGACTAGCGGTCAATGAGCAGTTCTTC
CAINPGLAVNEQFF
>TRBV29-1|NA|TRBJ1-1|NA
TGCAGCGTTGCGGGGGCCGACACTGAAGCTTTCTTT
CSVAGADTEAFF
>TRBV9|NA|TRBJ2-1|NA
TGTGCCAGCAGCTTTTTCCTAGTAGGAAATGAGCAGTTCTTC
CASSFFLVGNEQFF
>TRBV10-2|few|TRBJ2-1|TRBD2
TGCGCCAGCAGAGGGGGGTTAGCGGGAGACTACAATGAGCAGTTCTTC
CASRGGLAGDYNEQFF
>TRBV28|NA|TRBJ2-3|TRBD2
TGTGCCAGTAGCCCGGGACTAGCGGGACCCACAGATACGCAGTATTTT
CASSPGLAGPTDTQYF
>TRBV6-4|few|TRBJ2-3|TRBD1
TGTGCCAGCAGTGAACAGGGGGCAGATACGCAGTATTTT
CASSEQGADTQYF
>TRBV9|few|TRBJ1-4|NA
TGTGCCAGCAGCGCTGGTAGGGGTTCTGAAAAACTGTTTTTT
CASSAGRGSEKLFF
>TRBV4-2|NA|TRBJ2-6|NA
TGTGCCAGCAGCCAAGGTGCCAGTCGCTCTGGGGCCAACGTCCTGACTTTC
CASSQGASRSGANVLTF
>TRBV10-1|NA|TRBJ2-2|NA
TGCGCCAGCAGTGATTCCGGGGATGGCGGGGAGCTGTTTTTT
CASSDSGDGGELFF